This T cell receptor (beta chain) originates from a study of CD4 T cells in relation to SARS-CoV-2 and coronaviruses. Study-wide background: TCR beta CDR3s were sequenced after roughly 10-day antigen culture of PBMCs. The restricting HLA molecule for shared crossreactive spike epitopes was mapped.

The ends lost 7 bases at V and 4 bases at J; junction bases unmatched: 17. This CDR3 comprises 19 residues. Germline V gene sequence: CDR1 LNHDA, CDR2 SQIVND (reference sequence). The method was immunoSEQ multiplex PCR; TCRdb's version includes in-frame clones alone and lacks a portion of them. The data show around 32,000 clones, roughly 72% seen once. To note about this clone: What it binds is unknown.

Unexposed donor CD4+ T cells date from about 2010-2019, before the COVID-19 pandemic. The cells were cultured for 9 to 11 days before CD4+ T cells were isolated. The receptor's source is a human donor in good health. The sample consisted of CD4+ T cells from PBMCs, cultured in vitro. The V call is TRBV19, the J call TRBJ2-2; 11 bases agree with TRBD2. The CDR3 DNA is TGTGCCAGTACCTCAAGGCCGGGACTAGCGGTGCTGGGCACCGGGGAGCTGTTTTTT. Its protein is CASTSRPGLAVLGTGELFF. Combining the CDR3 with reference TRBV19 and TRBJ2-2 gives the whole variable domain DGGITQSPKYLFRKEGQNVTLSCEQNLNHDAMYWYRQDPGQGLRLIYYSQIVNDFQKGDIAEGYSVSREKKESFPLTVTSAQKNPTAFYLCASTSRPGLAVLGTGELFFGEGSRLTVL.